These 18 T cell receptor beta chains came from one sample sequenced in a study of cytomegalovirus exposure and HLA in healthy donors. The primer mix had 60 Vbeta and 13 Jbeta primers. Sequencing was performed with immunoSEQ multiplex PCR; in TCRdb, only in-frame clones are kept and a portion is missing. The table records approximately 100,000 clones, roughly two thirds of them present only once. Sequencing used PBMCs. The receptor source for this set is a female donor in good health and CMV-seronegative.

This chain links TRBV11-3 with TRBJ2-7; D remains unclear. The CDR3 covers 15 residues. The germline gives CDR1 SGHNT, CDR2 YENEEA. Trimming removed 3 bases at V and 6 bases at J, with 18 bases between. CDR3 DNA sequence: TGTGCCAGCAGCTTGGCAGGAAAATATCAAAGCGAGCAGTACTTC. It yields the protein CASSLAGKYQSEQYF. Variable domain in full (rest from reference TRBV11-3 and TRBJ2-7): EAGVVQSPRYKIIEKKQPVAFWCNPISGHNTLYWYLQNLGQGPELLIRYENEEAVDDSQLPKDRFSAERLKGVDSTLKIQPAELGDSAVYLCASSLAGKYQSEQYFGPGTRLTVT.

The rearrangement links TRBV11-3 to TRBJ2-7; 8 positions agree with TRBD2. This CDR3 has 15 residues. V lost 6 bases to trimming and J lost 0 bases; unmatched junction nucleotides: 7. Germline loops: CDR1 SGHNT, CDR2 YENEEA. DNA for the CDR3: TGTGCCAGCAGAGGAGCGGGAGTAAGCTCCTACGAGCAGTACTTC. Translation: CASRGAGVSSYEQYF.

This chain joins TRBV5-1 and TRBJ2-7; D gene uncertain. The CDR3 has 16 amino acids. The V and J ends lost 0 bases and 3 bases respectively, with 16 bases between them. The germline CDR1 and CDR2 sequences are SGHRS and YFSETQ. The CDR3: CASSLDASNLVYEQYF. Here the CDR3 DNA reads TGCGCCAGCAGCTTGGACGCGAGTAACTTGGTCTACGAGCAGTACTTC.

The chain couples TRBV5-5 to TRBJ2-1; D might be TRBD1 (6 bases). V was pared by 1 base and J by 6 bases, with 14 bases between. Germline loops: CDR1 SGHKS, CDR2 YYEKEE (reference sequence). The CDR3 runs 15 residues. The chain's CDR3 is CASSLNKAGVNEQFF. DNA for the CDR3: TGTGCCAGCAGCTTGAATAAGGCAGGGGTCAATGAGCAGTTCTTC. Filled out from reference TRBV5-5 and TRBJ2-1, the complete variable domain reads DAGVTQSPTHLIKTRGQQVTLRCSPISGHKSVSWYQQVLGQGPQFIFQYYEKEERGRGNFPDRFSARQFPNYSSELNVNALLLGDSALYLCASSLNKAGVNEQFFGPGTRLTVL.

This rearrangement joins TRBV27 to TRBJ2-2; D possibly corresponds to TRBD2 (6 bases). This CDR3 is 19 amino acids long. Between the trimmed V and J ends, which lost 6 bases and 0 bases, there was a span of 23 bases. Germline values: CDR1 MNHEY, CDR2 SMNVEV (reference sequence). The CDR3 DNA reads TGTGCCAGCAGGCTTCTTGGGGGAGGAATTTTTACGAACACCGGGGAGCTGTTTTTT. This encodes CASRLLGGGIFTNTGELFF.

This clone turned up a few times. The chain has TRBV4-1 and TRBJ1-2; D might be TRBD1 (6 bases). Between the trimmed V and J ends, which lost 5 bases and 7 bases, there was a span of 32 bases. The CDR3 extends over 19 amino acids. Germline lookup yields CDR1 MGHRA and CDR2 YSYEKL. DNA of the CDR3: TGCGCCAGCAGCGGACGGGGGGGACCAGGACAGAACAACCAGCCTGGCTACACCTTC. It codes for CASSGRGGPGQNNQPGYTF.

This chain joins TRBV27 and TRBJ2-3; 8 nucleotides agree with TRBD2. CDR3 length equals 15 residues. The V segment lost 2 bases and the J segment 3 bases; nucleotides outside the gene matches: 4. Per germline, CDR1 MNHEY and CDR2 SMNVEV (reference sequence). This CDR3 reads CASSLLSGSTDTQYF. CDR3 bases: TGTGCCAGCAGTTTACTGAGCGGGAGTACAGATACGCAGTATTTT.

The rearrangement uses TRBV13 and TRBJ2-5, with a tentative D call TRBD2 (5 bases). The CDR3 runs 14 residues. Germline values: CDR1 PRHDT, CDR2 FYEKMQ (reference sequence). The V end lost 4 bases, the J end lost 1 base, and 10 bases lay between the germline ends. The CDR3 is CASSSRTRQETQYF. CDR3 bases: TGTGCCAGCAGCTCCCGGACTCGCCAAGAGACCCAGTACTTC.

The chain is built from TRBV28 and TRBJ2-1, with D perhaps TRBD2 (6 bases). The CDR3 totals 13 residues. Germline V lookup: CDR1 MDHEN, CDR2 SYDVKM. Trimming stripped 6 bases from V and 7 bases from J, with 13 bases between. The CDR3 DNA follows: TGTGCCAGCAGGGCAGGTCGGGGGAATGAGCAGTTCTTC. This sequence encodes CASRAGRGNEQFF.

This clone was counted a single time. V is TRBV7-6 and J is TRBJ2-1, with 12 positions matching TRBD2. The CDR3 covers 16 residues. From germline, CDR1 is SGHVS and CDR2 FNYEAQ. The trim removed 5 bases at V and 10 bases at J, leaving 12 bases unmatched. CDR3 bases: TGTGCCAGCAGCCGTCAGCGACTAGCGGGAGTAGAGGAGCAGTTCTTC. Its translation is CASSRQRLAGVEEQFF. The whole variable domain, remainder taken from reference TRBV7-6 and TRBJ2-1, is GAGVSQSPRYKVTKRGQDVALRCDPISGHVSLYWYRQALGQGPEFLTYFNYEAQQDKSGLPNDRFSAERPEGSISTLTIQRTEQRDSAMYRCASSRQRLAGVEEQFFGPGTRLTVL.

The V and J genes are TRBV5-8 and TRBJ2-1, with 8 bases identical to TRBD2. The CDR3 sequence is 15 residues long. Germline CDR1 reads SGHTS; CDR2 reads YDEGEE. The J segment lost 7 bases and the V segment lost 2 bases, leaving 8 bases of the junction unmatched. This CDR3 reads CASSLGAGGGNEQFF. CDR3 bases: TGTGCCAGCAGCTTAGGCGCGGGAGGAGGAAATGAGCAGTTCTTC.

The chain couples TRBV29-1 to TRBJ2-1; D may be TRBD2 (5 bases). The V and J ends lost 3 bases and 8 bases respectively, with 11 bases between them. The CDR3 is made up of 12 amino acids. Looked up from germline, CDR1 is SQVTM and CDR2 is ANQGSEA. CDR3 sequence reads: CSVEAYGDEQFF. CDR3 nucleotides: TGCAGCGTTGAGGCTTACGGGGATGAGCAGTTCTTC.

The chain uses TRBV7-9 and TRBJ2-1; D gene ambiguous. This CDR3 contains 17 residues. V was shortened by 5 bases and J by 3 bases, with 20 bases between the two germline ends. Germline loops: CDR1 SEHNR, CDR2 FQNEAQ (reference sequence). Written as DNA, the CDR3 is TGTGCCAGCAGCCCCGCACCCGGTATGGTGCTCTACAATGAGCAGTTCTTC. It is translated as CASSPAPGMVLYNEQFF.

A single count supports this clone. V gene TRBV19 combines with J gene TRBJ1-1; 8 nucleotides match TRBD1. V was pared by 2 bases and J by 2 bases, with 10 bases of the junction left unmatched. This CDR3 is 17 amino acids long. Germline values: CDR1 LNHDA, CDR2 SQIVND (reference sequence). CDR3 bases: TGTGCCAGTAGTATAACAACGGACAGGGCGGGAAACACTGAAGCTTTCTTT. It codes for CASSITTDRAGNTEAFF.

The chain has TRBV10-3 and TRBJ1-1; D remains ambiguous. Germline CDR1 ENHRY, CDR2 SYGVKD. Trimming left V 4 bases short and J 6 bases short, with 6 bases between. CDR3 length: 11 amino acids. CDR3 DNA sequence: TGTGCCATCAGTGCGGGTGCTGAAGCTTTCTTT. This encodes CAISAGAEAFF.

Comments on this clone: The junction does not match germline at one end; this may be a read error. This chain joins TRBV2 and TRBJ2-7; tentatively, D is TRBD1 (5 bases). Germline V lookup: CDR1 SNHLY, CDR2 FYNNEI. The CDR3 consists of 12 residues. CDR3 nucleotide sequence: TGTGCCAGCAGTGAATGGGGCGGCTACGTTGACTTC. Encoded protein: CASSEWGGYVDF.

V gene TRBV7-9 combines with J gene TRBJ2-7, with D maybe TRBD2 (5 bases). This CDR3 has 15 residues. V shed 1 base and J shed 2 bases, with 12 bases lying between them. Germline loops: CDR1 SEHNR, CDR2 FQNEAQ (reference sequence). This chain's CDR3 is CASSLVGGLTYEQYF. The CDR3 DNA reads TGTGCCAGCAGCTTAGTTGGCGGGTTGACCTACGAGCAGTACTTC.

This clone was detected a few times. The chain couples TRBV7-8 to TRBJ2-1; 7 bases agree with TRBD1. Germline assignment: CDR1 SGHVS and CDR2 FQNEAQ. Trimming removed 5 bases from V and 5 bases from J; junction bases left unmatched: 6. This CDR3 is built from 14 residues. The CDR3 DNA follows: TGTGCCAGCAGCCAGGGACAGACCAACAATGAGCAGTTCTTC. This translates into CASSQGQTNNEQFF. Using reference TRBV7-8 and TRBJ2-1 for the parts outside the CDR3, the full variable domain is GAGVSQSPRYKVAKRGQDVALRCDPISGHVSLFWYQQALGQGPEFLTYFQNEAQLDKSGLPSDRFFAERPEGSVSTLKIQRTQQEDSAVYLCASSQGQTNNEQFFGPGTRLTVL.